The table lists the clone carrying this T cell receptor (beta chain) with a count of one. Antigen unknown. The sample belongs to a study of cytomegalovirus exposure and HLA in healthy donors. Regarding the study as a whole: While the bulk of TCR sequences proved rare, some public TCRs turned up in many donors. Among TCR beta chains, those listed as cytomegalovirus-associated numbered some 160.

Separate from the roughly 700-subject first cohort was the approximately 130-subject validation cohort, to which the donors belonged. Measured with immunoSEQ multiplex PCR; TCRdb has only the in-frame clones, and not every one. Altogether around 190,000 clones are present, around nine tenths being singletons, with the ten largest covering 6.5% to 7.5%. This CDR3 is 17 amino acids long. CDR1 is SGHTA and CDR2 is FQGTGA in the germline V gene. V was cut by 5 bases and J by 0 bases, with 14 bases left in between. The sample was PBMCs. The TCR comes from a man aged 25-45 years in good health and CMV-seropositive. This chain links TRBV7-3 with TRBJ2-6; D is possibly TRBD2 (6 bases). The CDR3 bases are TGTGCCAGCAGCCGAGGAGGGGCCCTCTCTGGGGCCAACGTCCTGACTTTC. Protein sequence: CASSRGGALSGANVLTF.